This TCR beta chain originates from a study of T-cell reconstitution after alpha-beta-depleted transplantation in children. Study-wide findings and caveats: From newly produced T cells came most of the T-cell counts and diversity one year after transplant. Several hundred expanded graft clones reportedly gave rise to the alpha-beta T cells present about two months after transplant.

Library preparation (for TCRbeta) was performed with unique molecular identifiers. From the PCR reads, TCRdb called clonotypes with MiXCR, one entry per CDR3 protein. The sample holds 500,000 or so distinct CDR3 sequences; more than 9.5% are singletons and the top ten take 11% to 15%. This clonotype was recorded a few times. Its antigen is unidentified. V shed 6 bases and J shed 7 bases, with 16 bases lying between them. Germline CDR1 is SGHTA and CDR2 is FQGNSA. The CDR3 contains 15 residues. The rearrangement joins TRBV7-2 to TRBJ1-6, with D possibly TRBD1 on 6 matching bases. The sequenced sample was PBMCs, mostly from graft donor cells, obtained 180 days after TCRalphabeta/CD19-depleted stem cell transplant. This sequence was found in a female patient aged 2-10 years who had a stem cell transplant for aplastic anemia, so the T cells may come from the graft donor. The CDR3 DNA sequence: TGTGCCAGCAGGACCCAGGGGTCGGGGAATTCACCCCTCCACTTT. Translating it yields CASRTQGSGNSPLHF.